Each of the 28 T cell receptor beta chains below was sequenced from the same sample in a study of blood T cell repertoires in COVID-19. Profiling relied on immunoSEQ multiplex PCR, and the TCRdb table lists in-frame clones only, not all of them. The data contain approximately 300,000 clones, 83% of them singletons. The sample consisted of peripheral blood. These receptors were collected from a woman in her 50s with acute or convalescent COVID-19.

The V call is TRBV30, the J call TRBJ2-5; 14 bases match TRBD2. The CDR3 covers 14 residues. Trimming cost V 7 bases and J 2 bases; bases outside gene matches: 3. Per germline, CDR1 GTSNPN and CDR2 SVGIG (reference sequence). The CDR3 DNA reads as TGTGCCTTTAGACTAGCGGGGGGGCAAGAGACCCAGTACTTC. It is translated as CAFRLAGGQETQYF.

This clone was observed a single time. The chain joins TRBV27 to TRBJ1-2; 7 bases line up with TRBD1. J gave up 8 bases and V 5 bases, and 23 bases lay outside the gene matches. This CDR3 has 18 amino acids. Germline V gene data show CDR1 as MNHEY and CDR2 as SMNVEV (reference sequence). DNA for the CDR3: TGTGCCAGCAGTCCCTACAACGGGATTGGCAATTGGGGACAGGGCTACACCTTC. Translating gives CASSPYNGIGNWGQGYTF.

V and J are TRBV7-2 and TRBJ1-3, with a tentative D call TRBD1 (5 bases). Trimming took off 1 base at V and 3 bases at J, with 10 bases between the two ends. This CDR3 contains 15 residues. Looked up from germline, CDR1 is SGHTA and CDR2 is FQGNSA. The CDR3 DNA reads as TGTGCCAGCAGCTTAGATTGGGGGGTTGGAAACACCATATATTTT. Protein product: CASSLDWGVGNTIYF.

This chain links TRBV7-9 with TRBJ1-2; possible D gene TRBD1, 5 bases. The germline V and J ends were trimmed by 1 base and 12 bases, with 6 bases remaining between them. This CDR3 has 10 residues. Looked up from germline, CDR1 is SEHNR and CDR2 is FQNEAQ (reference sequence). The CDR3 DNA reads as TGTGCCAGCAGCTTAGAAGGGGACACCTTC. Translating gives CASSLEGDTF.

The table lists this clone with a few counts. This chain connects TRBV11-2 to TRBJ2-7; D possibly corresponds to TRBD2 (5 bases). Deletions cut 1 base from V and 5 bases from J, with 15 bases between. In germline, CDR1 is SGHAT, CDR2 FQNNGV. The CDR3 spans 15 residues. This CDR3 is CASSLGRDTRDEQYV. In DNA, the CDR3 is TGTGCCAGCAGCTTAGGCCGCGACACGAGGGACGAGCAGTACGTC.

CDR3 region: CASATSGRRETQYF. In DNA, the CDR3 is TGTGCCAGCGCGACTAGCGGGAGAAGAGAGACCCAGTACTTC. The V and J genes are TRBV2 and TRBJ2-5; 12 bases fit TRBD2. Germline-derived CDR1 and CDR2 are SNHLY and FYNNEI. The CDR3 consists of 14 residues. Trimming took 8 bases from V and 4 from J; bases not matched to a gene: 5.

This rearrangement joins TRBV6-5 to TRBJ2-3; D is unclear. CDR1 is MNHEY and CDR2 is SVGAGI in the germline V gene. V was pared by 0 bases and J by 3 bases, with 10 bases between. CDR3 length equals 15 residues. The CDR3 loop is CASSYSLTVTDTQYF. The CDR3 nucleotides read TGTGCCAGCAGTTACTCGTTAACGGTGACAGATACGCAGTATTTT.

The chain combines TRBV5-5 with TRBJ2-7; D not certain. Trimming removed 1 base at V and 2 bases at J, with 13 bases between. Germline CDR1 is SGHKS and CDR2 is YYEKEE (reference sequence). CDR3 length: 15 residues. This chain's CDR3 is CASSLYRLGAYEQYV. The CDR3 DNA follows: TGTGCCAGCAGCTTGTACCGTCTCGGAGCCTACGAGCAGTACGTC.

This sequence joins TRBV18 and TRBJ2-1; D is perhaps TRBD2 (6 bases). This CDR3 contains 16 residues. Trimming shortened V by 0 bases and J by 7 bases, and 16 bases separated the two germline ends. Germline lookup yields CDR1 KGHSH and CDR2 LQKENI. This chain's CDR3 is CASSPPAGRPGNEQFF. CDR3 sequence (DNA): TGTGCCAGCTCACCACCCGCGGGAAGGCCTGGAAATGAGCAGTTCTTC.

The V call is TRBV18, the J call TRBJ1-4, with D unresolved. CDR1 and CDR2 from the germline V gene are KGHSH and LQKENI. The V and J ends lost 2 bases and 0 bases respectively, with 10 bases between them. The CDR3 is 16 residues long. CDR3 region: CASSPTNLATNEKLFF. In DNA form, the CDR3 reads TGTGCCAGCTCACCAACTAACTTAGCAACTAATGAAAAACTGTTTTTT.

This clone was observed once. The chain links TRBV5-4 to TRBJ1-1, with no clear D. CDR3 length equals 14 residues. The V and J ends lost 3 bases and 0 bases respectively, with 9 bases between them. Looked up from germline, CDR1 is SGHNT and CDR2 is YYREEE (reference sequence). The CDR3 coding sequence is TGTGCCAGCAGCTCTAGAAGCATGAACACTGAAGCTTTCTTT. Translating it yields CASSSRSMNTEAFF.

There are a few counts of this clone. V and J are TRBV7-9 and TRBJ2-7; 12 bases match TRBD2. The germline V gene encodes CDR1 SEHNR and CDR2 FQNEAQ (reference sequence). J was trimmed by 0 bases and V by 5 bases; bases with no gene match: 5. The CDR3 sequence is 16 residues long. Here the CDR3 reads CASSRRTSGTSYEQYF. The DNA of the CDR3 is TGTGCCAGCAGCAGACGGACTAGCGGGACCTCCTACGAGCAGTACTTC.

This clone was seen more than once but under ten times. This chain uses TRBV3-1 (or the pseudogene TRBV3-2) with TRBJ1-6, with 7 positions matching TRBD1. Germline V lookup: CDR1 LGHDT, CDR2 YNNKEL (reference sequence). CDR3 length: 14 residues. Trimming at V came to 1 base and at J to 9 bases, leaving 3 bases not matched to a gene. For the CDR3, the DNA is TGTGCCAGCAGCCAAGGGACAGGCGGTTCACCCCTCCACTTT. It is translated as CASSQGTGGSPLHF.

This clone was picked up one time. For the CDR3, the DNA is TGTGCCAGCAGTGACCACAGGGGTTTGGGAGGAGAGGAGCCCCAGCATTTT. Its protein product is CASSDHRGLGGEEPQHF. This chain links TRBV6-1 with TRBJ1-5; TRBD1 matches at 7 bases. Per the germline V gene, CDR1 is MNHNS and CDR2 is SASEGT. V was pared by 3 bases and J by 8 bases, with 16 bases of the junction left unmatched. The CDR3 length is 17 residues.

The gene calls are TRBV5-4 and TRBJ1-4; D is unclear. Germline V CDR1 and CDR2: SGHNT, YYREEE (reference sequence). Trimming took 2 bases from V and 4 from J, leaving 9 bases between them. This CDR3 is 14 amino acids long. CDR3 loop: CASSFRGNNEKLFF. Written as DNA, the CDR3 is TGTGCCAGCAGCTTCAGAGGGAATAATGAAAAACTGTTTTTT. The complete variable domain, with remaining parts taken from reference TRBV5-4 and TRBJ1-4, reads ETGVTQSPTHLIKTRGQQVTLRCSSQSGHNTVSWYQQALGQGPQFIFQYYREEENGRGNFPPRFSGLQFPNYSSELNVNALELDDSALYLCASSFRGNNEKLFFGSGTQLSVL.

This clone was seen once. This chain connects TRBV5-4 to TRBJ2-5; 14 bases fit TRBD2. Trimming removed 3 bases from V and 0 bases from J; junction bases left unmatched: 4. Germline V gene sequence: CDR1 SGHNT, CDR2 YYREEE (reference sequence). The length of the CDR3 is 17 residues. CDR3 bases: TGTGCCAGCAGCTCCGGGACTAGCGGGGGACACCAAGAGACCCAGTACTTC. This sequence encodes CASSSGTSGGHQETQYF.

The CDR3 DNA reads as TGTGCCACCAGTGATCCTGGGGCGGGGGCTAGGCATGAGCAGTTCTTC. The encoded protein is CATSDPGAGARHEQFF. This sequence joins TRBV24-1 and TRBJ2-1; D may be TRBD2 (7 bases). From germline, CDR1 is KGHDR and CDR2 SFDVKD. The CDR3 has 16 amino acids. With 3 bases removed from V and 8 bases from J, the gap between germline ends came to 19 bases.

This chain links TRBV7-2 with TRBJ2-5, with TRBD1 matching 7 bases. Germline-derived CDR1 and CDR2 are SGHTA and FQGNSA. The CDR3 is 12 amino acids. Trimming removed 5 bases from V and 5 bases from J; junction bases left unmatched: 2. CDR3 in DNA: TGTGCCAGCAGCCCCAGGGGGGAGACCCAGTACTTC. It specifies CASSPRGETQYF.

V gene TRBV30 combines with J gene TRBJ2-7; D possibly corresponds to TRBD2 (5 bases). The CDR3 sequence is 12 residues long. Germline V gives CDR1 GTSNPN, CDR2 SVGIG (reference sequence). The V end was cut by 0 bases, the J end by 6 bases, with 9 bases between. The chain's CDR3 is CAWSVVEGEQYV. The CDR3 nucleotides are TGTGCCTGGAGTGTGGTAGAGGGCGAGCAGTACGTC.

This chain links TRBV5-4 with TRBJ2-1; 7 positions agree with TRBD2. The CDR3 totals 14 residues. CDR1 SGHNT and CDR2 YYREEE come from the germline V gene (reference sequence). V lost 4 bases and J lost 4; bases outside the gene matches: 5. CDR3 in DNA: TGTGCCAGCAGCGCGGGACTAACGTACAATGAGCAGTTCTTC. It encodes CASSAGLTYNEQFF.

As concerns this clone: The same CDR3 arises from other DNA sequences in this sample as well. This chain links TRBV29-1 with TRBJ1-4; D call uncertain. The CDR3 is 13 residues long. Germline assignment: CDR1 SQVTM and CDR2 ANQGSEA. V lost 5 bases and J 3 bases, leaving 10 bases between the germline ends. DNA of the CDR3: TGCAGCGTTAAGACGGGATCTAATGAAAAACTGTTTTTT. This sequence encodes CSVKTGSNEKLFF.

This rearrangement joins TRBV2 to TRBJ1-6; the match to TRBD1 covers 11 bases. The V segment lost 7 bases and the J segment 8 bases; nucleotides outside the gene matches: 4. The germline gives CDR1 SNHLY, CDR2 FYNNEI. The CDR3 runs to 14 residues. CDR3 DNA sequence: TGTGCCAGCACTGGGGACAGGGGGGATTCACCCCTCCACTTT. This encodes CASTGDRGDSPLHF.

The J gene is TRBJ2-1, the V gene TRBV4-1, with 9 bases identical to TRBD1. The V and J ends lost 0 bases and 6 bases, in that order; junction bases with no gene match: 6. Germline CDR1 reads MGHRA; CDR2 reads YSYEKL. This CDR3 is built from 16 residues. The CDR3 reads CASSQDHRGQGNEQFF. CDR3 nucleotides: TGCGCCAGCAGCCAAGATCACAGGGGGCAAGGCAATGAGCAGTTCTTC.

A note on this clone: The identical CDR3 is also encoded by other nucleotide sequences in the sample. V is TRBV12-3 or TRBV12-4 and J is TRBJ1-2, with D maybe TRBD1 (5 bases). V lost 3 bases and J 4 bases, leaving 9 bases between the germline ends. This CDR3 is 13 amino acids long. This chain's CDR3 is CASSFQGSYGYTF. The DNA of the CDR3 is TGTGCCAGCAGTTTTCAGGGATCCTATGGCTACACCTTC.

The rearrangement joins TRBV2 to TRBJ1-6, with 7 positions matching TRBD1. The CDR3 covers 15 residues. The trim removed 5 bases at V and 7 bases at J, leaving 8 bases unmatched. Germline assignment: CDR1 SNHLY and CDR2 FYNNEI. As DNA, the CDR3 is TGTGCCAGCAGTTCGACAGGGATCGGCAATTCACCCCTCCACTTT. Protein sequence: CASSSTGIGNSPLHF.

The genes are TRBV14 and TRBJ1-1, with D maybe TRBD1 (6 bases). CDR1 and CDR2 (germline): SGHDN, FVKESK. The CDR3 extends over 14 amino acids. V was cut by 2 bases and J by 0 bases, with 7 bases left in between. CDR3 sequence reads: CASSQNRVNTEAFF. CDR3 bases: TGTGCCAGCAGCCAAAACAGGGTGAACACTGAAGCTTTCTTT.

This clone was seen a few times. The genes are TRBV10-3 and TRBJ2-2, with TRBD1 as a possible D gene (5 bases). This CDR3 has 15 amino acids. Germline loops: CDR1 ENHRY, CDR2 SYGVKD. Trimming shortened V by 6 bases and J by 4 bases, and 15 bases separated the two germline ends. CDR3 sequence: CAIRHDSQGTGELFF. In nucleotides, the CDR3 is TGTGCCATCAGACACGACAGCCAGGGCACCGGGGAGCTGTTTTTT.

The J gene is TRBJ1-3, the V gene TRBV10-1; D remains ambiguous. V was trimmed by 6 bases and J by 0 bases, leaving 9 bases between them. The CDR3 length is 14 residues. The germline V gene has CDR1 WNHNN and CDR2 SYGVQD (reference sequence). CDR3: CASSTGNSGNTIYF. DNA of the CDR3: TGCGCCAGCAGCACGGGAAACTCTGGAAACACCATATATTTT.